Presented here are 9 T cell receptor beta chains from one specimen sequenced in a study of human T cells and chemical hapten exposure. TCRdb recomputed calls from the RACE reads with MiXCR, one row per CDR3 protein. The data contain 190,000 or so distinct CDR3 sequences, just under 30% of them singletons. Time point described: pre-sensitization, week 0. Treatment denoted: therapeutic diphenylcyclopropenone sensitization with weekly scalp DPC. Here the sequenced sample was whole blood, taken in connection with sensitization to the hapten diphenylcyclopropenone (DPC). Receptors originate from a woman in her 30s with alopecia areata. Some clones in this sample may be carry-over from other donors' samples.

This clonotype showed up just a few times. The V call is TRBV7-2, the J call TRBJ1-2; D unclear. The germline V and J ends were trimmed by 6 bases and 0 bases, with 8 bases remaining between them. The CDR3 loop spans 13 amino acids. Germline V lookup: CDR1 SGHTA, CDR2 FQGNSA. The CDR3 sequence is CASRLDPNYGYTF. The CDR3 DNA reads TGTGCCAGCAGGCTTGACCCTAACTATGGCTACACCTTC.

The V and J genes are TRBV20-1 and TRBJ2-3; the match to TRBD2 covers 10 bases. Germline V lookup: CDR1 DFQATT, CDR2 SNEGSKA (reference sequence). CDR3 length: 16 residues. The V and J ends lost 4 bases and 4 bases, in that order; junction bases with no gene match: 11. Here the CDR3 reads CSAISLAGAGADTQYF. The CDR3 DNA is TGCAGTGCTATCTCTCTAGCGGGGGCTGGGGCAGATACGCAGTATTTT.

The chain carries TRBV29-1 and TRBJ2-3; 13 positions match TRBD2. The CDR3 loop spans 16 amino acids. The trim removed 3 bases at V and 3 bases at J, leaving 6 bases unmatched. Per germline, CDR1 SQVTM and CDR2 ANQGSEA. CDR3 sequence: CSVDVGLAGATDTQYF. The CDR3 coding sequence is TGCAGCGTTGACGTTGGACTAGCGGGAGCTACAGATACGCAGTATTTT.

The chain combines TRBV29-1 with TRBJ1-4; a possible D gene is TRBD1 (6 bases). The CDR3 loop spans 12 amino acids. Germline CDR1 reads SQVTM; CDR2 reads ANQGSEA. The germline V and J ends were trimmed by 4 bases and 7 bases, with 10 bases remaining between them. CDR3 region: CSVAGGGEKLFF. In nucleotides, the CDR3 is TGCAGCGTTGCAGGAGGGGGTGAAAAACTGTTTTTT.

This clonotype was seen more than once but under ten times. This sequence joins TRBV24-1 and TRBJ2-1; no definite D call. Germline V gene data show CDR1 as KGHDR and CDR2 as SFDVKD. Trimming cost V 4 bases and J 6 bases, with 3 bases left between them. The CDR3 spans 11 residues. This chain's CDR3 is CATSDINEQFF. The CDR3 nucleotides are TGTGCCACCAGTGACATCAATGAGCAGTTCTTC.

This clonotype was counted between two and nine times. The chain recombines TRBV7-2 with TRBJ2-7; TRBD2 matches 13 bases. CDR3 length: 15 amino acids. Per germline, CDR1 SGHTA and CDR2 FQGNSA. J lost 11 bases, V lost 5 bases, and 12 bases had no gene match. The CDR3 spells CASSTGLAGPAREYF. CDR3 DNA: TGTGCCAGCAGCACGGGACTAGCGGGACCGGCGCGGGAGTACTTC.

CDR3 DNA sequence: TGCAGTGCTAGAGCGGGACGGTTCTACACTGAAGCTTTCTTT. Its protein is CSARAGRFYTEAFF. J is TRBJ1-1 and V is TRBV20-1, with D maybe TRBD1 (5 bases). The CDR3 has 14 residues. CDR1 and CDR2 from the germline V gene are DFQATT and SNEGSKA (reference sequence). Trimming pared 1 base from V and 3 bases from J, leaving 12 bases between.

The chain combines TRBV12-3 or TRBV12-4 with TRBJ2-7; 8 nucleotides line up with TRBD2. J was trimmed by 2 bases and V by 5 bases; bases with no gene match: 5. This CDR3 spans 14 amino acids. The CDR3 bases are TGTGCCAGCAGTCACCAGGGACTAGCCTACGAGCAGTACTTC. As protein: CASSHQGLAYEQYF.

The V and J genes are TRBV28 and TRBJ1-3; TRBD1 is a possible D gene (6 bases). The CDR3 totals 19 residues. Trimming took 1 base from V and 0 from J, leaving 19 bases between them. Looked up from germline, CDR1 is MDHEN and CDR2 is SYDVKM. CDR3 in amino acids: CASSLYPLSGHLSGNTIYF. For the CDR3, the DNA is TGTGCCAGCAGTTTATATCCACTCTCGGGACACCTCTCTGGAAACACCATATATTTT. Looking up the rest from reference TRBV28 and TRBJ1-3 gives the full variable domain: DVKVTQSSRYLVKRTGEKVFLECVQDMDHENMFWYRQDPGLGLRLIYFSYDVKMKEKGDIPEGYSVSREKKERFSLILESASTNQTSMYLCASSLYPLSGHLSGNTIYFGEGSWLTVV.